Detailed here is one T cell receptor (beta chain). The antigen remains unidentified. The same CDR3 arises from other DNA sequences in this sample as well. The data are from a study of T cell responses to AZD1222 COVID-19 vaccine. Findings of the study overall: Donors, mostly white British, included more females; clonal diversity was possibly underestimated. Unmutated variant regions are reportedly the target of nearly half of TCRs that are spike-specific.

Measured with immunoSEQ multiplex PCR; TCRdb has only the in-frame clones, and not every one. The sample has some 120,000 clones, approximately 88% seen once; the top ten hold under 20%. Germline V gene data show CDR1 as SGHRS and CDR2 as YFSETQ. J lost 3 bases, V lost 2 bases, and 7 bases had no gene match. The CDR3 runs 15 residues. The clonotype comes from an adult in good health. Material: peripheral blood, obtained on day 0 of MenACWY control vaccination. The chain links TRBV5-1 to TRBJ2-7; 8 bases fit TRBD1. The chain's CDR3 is CASSFRTGPSYEQYF. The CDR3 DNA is TGCGCCAGCAGCTTTCGGACAGGGCCGAGCTACGAGCAGTACTTC.